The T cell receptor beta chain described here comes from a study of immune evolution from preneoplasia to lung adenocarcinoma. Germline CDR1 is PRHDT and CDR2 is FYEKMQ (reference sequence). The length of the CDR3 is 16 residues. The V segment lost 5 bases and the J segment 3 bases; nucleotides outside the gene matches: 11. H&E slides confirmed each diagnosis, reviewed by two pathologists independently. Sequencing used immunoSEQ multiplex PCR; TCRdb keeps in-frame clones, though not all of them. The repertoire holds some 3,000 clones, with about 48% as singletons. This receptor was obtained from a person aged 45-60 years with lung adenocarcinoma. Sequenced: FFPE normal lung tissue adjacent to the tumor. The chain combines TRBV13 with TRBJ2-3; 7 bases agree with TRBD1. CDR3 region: CASSGLTGDTTDTQYF. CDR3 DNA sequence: TGTGCCAGCAGCGGACTTACAGGGGATACAACAGATACGCAGTATTTT.